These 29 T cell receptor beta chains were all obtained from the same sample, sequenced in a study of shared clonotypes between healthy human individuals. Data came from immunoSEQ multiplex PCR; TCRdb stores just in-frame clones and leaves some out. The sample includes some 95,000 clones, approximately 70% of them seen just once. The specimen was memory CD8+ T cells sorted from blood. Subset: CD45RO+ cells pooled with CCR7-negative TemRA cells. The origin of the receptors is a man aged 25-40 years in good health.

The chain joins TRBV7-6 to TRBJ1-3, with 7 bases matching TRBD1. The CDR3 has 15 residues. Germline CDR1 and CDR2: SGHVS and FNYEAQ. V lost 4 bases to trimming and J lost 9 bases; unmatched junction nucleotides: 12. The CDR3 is CASSSEPTGVGTIYF. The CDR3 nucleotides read TGTGCCAGCAGCTCAGAACCTACAGGGGTCGGCACCATATATTTT.

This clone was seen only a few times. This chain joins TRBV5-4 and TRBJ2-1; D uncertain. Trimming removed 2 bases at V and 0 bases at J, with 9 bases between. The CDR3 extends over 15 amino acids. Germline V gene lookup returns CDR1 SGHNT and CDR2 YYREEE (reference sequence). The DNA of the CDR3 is TGTGCCAGCAGCTTAGGGCCGAGCTCCTACAATGAGCAGTTCTTC. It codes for CASSLGPSSYNEQFF. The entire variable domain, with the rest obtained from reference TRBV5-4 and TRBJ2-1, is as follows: ETGVTQSPTHLIKTRGQQVTLRCSSQSGHNTVSWYQQALGQGPQFIFQYYREEENGRGNFPPRFSGLQFPNYSSELNVNALELDDSALYLCASSLGPSSYNEQFFGPGTRLTVL.

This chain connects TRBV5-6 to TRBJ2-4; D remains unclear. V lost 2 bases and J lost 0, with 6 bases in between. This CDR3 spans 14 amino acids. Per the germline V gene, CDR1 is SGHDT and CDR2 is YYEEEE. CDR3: CASSLQEAKNIQYF. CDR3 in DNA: TGTGCCAGCAGCTTACAAGAAGCCAAAAACATTCAGTACTTC.

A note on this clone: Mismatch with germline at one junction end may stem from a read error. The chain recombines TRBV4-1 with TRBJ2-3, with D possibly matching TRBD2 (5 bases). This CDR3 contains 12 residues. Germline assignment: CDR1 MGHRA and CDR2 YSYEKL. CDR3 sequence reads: CASSQGRDSPLF. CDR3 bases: TGCGCCAGCAGCCAAGGCCGGGATTCACCTCTTTTT.

The CDR3, as DNA: TGTGCCAGCAGTGACAGGTCCGGGGCCAACGTCCTGACTTTC. Translated, it gives CASSDRSGANVLTF. The chain links TRBV2 to TRBJ2-6, with D unresolved. Trimming took off 3 bases at V and 4 bases at J, with 7 bases between the two ends. Germline V gene lookup returns CDR1 SNHLY and CDR2 FYNNEI. The CDR3 totals 14 residues.

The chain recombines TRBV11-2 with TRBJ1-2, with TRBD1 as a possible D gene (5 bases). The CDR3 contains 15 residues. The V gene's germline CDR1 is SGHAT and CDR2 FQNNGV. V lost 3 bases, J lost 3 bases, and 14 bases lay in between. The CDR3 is CASSLMGRYHYGYTF. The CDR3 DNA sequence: TGTGCCAGCAGCTTGATGGGACGGTACCACTATGGCTACACCTTC.

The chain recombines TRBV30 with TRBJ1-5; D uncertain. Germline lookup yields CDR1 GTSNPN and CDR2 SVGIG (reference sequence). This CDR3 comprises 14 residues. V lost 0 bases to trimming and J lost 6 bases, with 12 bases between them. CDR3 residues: CAWSVLSGGQPQHF. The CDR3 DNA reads TGTGCCTGGAGTGTACTAAGTGGAGGTCAGCCCCAGCATTTT.

The CDR3: CASSQGRGQPQHF. CDR3 nucleotide sequence: TGTGCCAGCAGCCAAGGCAGGGGTCAGCCCCAGCATTTT. The chain is built from TRBV14 and TRBJ1-5; D possibly corresponds to TRBD1 (6 bases). V was cut by 1 base and J by 6 bases, with 7 bases left in between. Germline assignment: CDR1 SGHDN and CDR2 FVKESK. There are 13 residues in the CDR3.

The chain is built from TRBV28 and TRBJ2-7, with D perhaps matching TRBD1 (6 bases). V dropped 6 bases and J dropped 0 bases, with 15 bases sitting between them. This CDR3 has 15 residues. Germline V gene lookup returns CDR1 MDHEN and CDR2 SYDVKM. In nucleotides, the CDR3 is TGTGCCAGCAGCCATCTGGCAGGGGTCTCCTACGAGCAGTACTTC. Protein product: CASSHLAGVSYEQYF.

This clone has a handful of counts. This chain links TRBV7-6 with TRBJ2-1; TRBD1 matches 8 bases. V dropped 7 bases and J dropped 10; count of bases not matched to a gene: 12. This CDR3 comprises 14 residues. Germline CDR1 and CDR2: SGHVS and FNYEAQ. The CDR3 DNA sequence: TGTGCCAGCACCTCCCCCGGGACAGGAGGGGAGCAGTTCTTC. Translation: CASTSPGTGGEQFF. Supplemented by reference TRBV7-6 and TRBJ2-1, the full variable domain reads GAGVSQSPRYKVTKRGQDVALRCDPISGHVSLYWYRQALGQGPEFLTYFNYEAQQDKSGLPNDRFSAERPEGSISTLTIQRTEQRDSAMYRCASTSPGTGGEQFFGPGTRLTVL.

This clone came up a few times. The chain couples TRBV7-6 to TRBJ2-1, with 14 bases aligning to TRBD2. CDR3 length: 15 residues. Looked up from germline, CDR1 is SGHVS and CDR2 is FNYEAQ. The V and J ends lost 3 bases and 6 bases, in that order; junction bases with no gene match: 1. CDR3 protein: CASSLGTSGSNEQFF. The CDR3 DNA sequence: TGTGCCAGCAGCTTGGGGACTAGCGGGAGCAATGAGCAGTTCTTC.

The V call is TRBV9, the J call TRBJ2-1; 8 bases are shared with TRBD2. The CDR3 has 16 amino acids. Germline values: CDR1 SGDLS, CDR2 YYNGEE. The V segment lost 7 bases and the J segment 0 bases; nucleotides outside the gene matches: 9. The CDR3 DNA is TGTGCCAGCTGGCCGGGGGGGTCCAGCTCCTACAATGAGCAGTTCTTC. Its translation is CASWPGGSSSYNEQFF.

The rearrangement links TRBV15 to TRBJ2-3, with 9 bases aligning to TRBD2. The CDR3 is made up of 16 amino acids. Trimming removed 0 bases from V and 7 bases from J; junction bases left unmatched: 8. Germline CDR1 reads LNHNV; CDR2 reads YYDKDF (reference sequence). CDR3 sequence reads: CATSRDSGGGANTQYF. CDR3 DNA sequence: TGTGCCACCAGCAGAGATAGCGGGGGAGGCGCCAATACGCAGTATTTT.

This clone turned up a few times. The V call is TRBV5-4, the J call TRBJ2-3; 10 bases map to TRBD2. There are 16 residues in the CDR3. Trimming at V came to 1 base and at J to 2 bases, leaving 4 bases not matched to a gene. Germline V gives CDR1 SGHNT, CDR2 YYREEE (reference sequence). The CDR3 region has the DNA TGTGCCAGCAGCTTGCTAGCGGGAGTTTCCACAGATACGCAGTATTTT. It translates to CASSLLAGVSTDTQYF.

This CDR3 is CASSPGQGYYSNQPQHF. The CDR3 DNA sequence: TGTGCCAGCAGTCCAGGGCAGGGGTATTATAGCAATCAGCCCCAGCATTTT. The genes are TRBV28 and TRBJ1-5, with a tentative D call TRBD1 (6 bases). Germline V gene lookup returns CDR1 MDHEN and CDR2 SYDVKM. The CDR3 runs 17 residues. V lost 5 bases to trimming and J lost 0 bases, with 17 bases between them.

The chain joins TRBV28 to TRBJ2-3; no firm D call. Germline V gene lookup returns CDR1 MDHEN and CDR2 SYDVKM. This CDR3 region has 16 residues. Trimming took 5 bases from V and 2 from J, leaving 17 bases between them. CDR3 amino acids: CASSTDLNLVTDTQYF. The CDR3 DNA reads TGTGCCAGCAGTACAGACTTAAACCTGGTCACAGATACGCAGTATTTT.

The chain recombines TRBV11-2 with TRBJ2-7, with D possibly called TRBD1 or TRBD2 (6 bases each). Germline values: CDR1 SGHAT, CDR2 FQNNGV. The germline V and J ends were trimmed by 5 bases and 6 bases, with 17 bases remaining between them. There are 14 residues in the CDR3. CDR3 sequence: CASSQDRGGPEQYF. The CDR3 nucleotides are TGTGCCAGCAGCCAAGATCGTGGGGGGCCCGAGCAGTACTTC.

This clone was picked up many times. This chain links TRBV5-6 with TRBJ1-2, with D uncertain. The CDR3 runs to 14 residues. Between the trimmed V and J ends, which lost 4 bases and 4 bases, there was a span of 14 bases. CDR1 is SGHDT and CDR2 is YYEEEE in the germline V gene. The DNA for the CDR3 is TGTGCCAGCAGCCCCCCCACGGAAACCTATGGCTACACCTTC. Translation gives CASSPPTETYGYTF.

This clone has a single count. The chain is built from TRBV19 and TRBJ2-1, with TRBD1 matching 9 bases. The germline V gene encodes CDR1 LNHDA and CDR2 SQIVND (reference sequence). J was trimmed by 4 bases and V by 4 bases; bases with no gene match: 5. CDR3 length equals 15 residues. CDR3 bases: TGTGCCAGTAGTACATGGACAGGGGTTTACAATGAGCAGTTCTTC. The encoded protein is CASSTWTGVYNEQFF.

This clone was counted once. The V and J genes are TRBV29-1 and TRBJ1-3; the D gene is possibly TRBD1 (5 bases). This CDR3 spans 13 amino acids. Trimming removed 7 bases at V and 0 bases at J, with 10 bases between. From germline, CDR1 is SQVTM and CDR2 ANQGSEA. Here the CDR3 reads CSARGGSGNTIYF. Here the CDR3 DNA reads TGCAGCGCCCGGGGGGGCTCTGGAAACACCATATATTTT. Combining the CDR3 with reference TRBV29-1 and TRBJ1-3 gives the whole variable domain SAVISQKPSRDICQRGTSLTIQCQVDSQVTMMFWYRQQPGQSLTLIATANQGSEATYESGFVIDKFPISRPNLTFSTLTVSNMSPEDSSIYLCSARGGSGNTIYFGEGSWLTVV.

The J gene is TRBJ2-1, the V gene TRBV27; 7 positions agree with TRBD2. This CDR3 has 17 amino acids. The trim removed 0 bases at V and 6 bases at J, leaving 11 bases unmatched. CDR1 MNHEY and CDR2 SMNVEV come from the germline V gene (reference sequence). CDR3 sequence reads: CASSLSSSGGGLNEQFF. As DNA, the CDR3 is TGTGCCAGCAGTTTATCGTCTAGCGGAGGTGGTCTCAATGAGCAGTTCTTC.

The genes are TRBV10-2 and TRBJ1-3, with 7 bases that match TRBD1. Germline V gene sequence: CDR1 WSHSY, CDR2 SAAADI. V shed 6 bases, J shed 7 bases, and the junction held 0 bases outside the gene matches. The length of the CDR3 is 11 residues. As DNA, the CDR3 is TGCGCCAGCAGGACAGGGAACACCATATATTTT. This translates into CASRTGNTIYF.

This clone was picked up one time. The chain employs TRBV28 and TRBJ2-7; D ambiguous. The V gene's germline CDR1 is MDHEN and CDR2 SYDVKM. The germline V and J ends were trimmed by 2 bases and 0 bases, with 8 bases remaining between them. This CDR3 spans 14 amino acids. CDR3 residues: CASSLMGNSYEQYF. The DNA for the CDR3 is TGTGCCAGCAGTTTAATGGGGAACTCCTACGAGCAGTACTTC.

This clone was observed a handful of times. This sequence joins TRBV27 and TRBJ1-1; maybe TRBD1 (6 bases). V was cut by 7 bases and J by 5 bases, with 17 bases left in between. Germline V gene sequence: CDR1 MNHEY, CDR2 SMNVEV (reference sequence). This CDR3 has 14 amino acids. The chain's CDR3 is CASNRGGTLTEAFF. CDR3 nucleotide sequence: TGTGCCAGCAATCGGGGGGGGACACTTACTGAAGCTTTCTTT.

The CDR3 nucleotides read TGTGCCAGCAGTTACAGGGCCGGTGGCTACACCTTC. Protein sequence: CASSYRAGGYTF. The chain uses TRBV6-6 and TRBJ1-2; the D is unclear. CDR1 and CDR2 (germline): MNHNY, SVGAGI (reference sequence). The V and J ends lost 2 bases and 7 bases respectively, with 8 bases between them. This CDR3 has 12 residues.

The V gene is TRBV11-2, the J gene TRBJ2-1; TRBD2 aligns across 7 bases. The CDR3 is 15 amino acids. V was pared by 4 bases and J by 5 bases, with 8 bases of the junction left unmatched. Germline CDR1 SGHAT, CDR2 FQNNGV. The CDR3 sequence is CASSSGGSNDNEQFF. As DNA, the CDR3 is TGTGCCAGCAGCTCGGGCGGGAGCAACGACAATGAGCAGTTCTTC. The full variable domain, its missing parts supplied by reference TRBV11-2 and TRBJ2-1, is EAGVAQSPRYKIIEKRQSVAFWCNPISGHATLYWYQQILGQGPKLLIQFQNNGVVDDSQLPKDRFSAERLKGVDSTLKIQPAKLEDSAVYLCASSSGGSNDNEQFFGPGTRLTVL.

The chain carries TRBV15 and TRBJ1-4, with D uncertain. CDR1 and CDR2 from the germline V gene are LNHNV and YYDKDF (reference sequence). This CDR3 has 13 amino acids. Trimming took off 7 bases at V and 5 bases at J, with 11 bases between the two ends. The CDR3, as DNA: TGTGCCACCAAGGTCAGAGTAAATGAAAAACTGTTTTTT. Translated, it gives CATKVRVNEKLFF.

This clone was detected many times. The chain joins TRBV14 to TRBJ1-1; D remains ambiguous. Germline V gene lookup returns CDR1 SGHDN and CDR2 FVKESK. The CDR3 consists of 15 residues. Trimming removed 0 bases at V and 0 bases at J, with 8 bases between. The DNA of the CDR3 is TGTGCCAGCAGCCAAGATGAGTCCATGAACACTGAAGCTTTCTTT. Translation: CASSQDESMNTEAFF.

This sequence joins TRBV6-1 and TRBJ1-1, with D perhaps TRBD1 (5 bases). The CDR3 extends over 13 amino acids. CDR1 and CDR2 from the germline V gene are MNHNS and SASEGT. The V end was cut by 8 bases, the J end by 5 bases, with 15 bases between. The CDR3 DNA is TGTGCCAGCGGCCTGACAGTCGATACTGAAGCTTTCTTT. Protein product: CASGLTVDTEAFF.